These 19 T cell receptor beta chains were sequenced from one sample in a study of T cells after yellow fever vaccination. MiXCR, applied by TCRdb to the 5' RACE reads, yields one record per CDR3 protein. The sample lists under 350,000 distinct CDR3 sequences; approximately 4% were seen once. The sample was PBMCs, taken 5 days after the yellow fever booster vaccination. The receptors originated from a man aged 18 to 30 who received the YFV17D yellow fever vaccine.

In this sample, this clonotype turned up a few times. The chain links TRBV3-1 to TRBJ2-7; 11 bases are a match to TRBD1. There are 16 residues in the CDR3. Germline V gene sequence: CDR1 LGHDT, CDR2 YNNKEL (reference sequence). V lost 5 bases and J lost 6; bases outside the gene matches: 12. The CDR3 DNA reads TGTGCCAGCAGCAGAGGGTATGGGACAGGGGGTAGCGAGCAGTACTTC. Its protein product is CASSRGYGTGGSEQYF.

V is TRBV23-1 and J is TRBJ2-7; perhaps TRBD2 as D (5 bases). TRBV23-1 is an open reading frame, and its role is uncertain. This CDR3 region has 15 residues. V gave up 3 bases and J gave up 5 bases, with 17 bases separating them. The CDR3 DNA follows: TGCGCCAGCAGTCAGCCCGCAAGACCGGGAAACGAGCAGTACTTC. It yields the protein CASSQPARPGNEQYF.

In this sample, this clonotype turned up a few times. The chain couples TRBV20-1 to TRBJ1-6, with 7 bases lining up with TRBD1. CDR3 length equals 19 residues. V lost 0 bases to trimming and J lost 1 base; unmatched junction nucleotides: 12. The germline V gene encodes CDR1 DFQATT and CDR2 SNEGSKA (reference sequence). The CDR3 loop reads CSARDYRGLKSSYNSPLHF. The CDR3 nucleotides are TGCAGTGCTAGAGATTACAGGGGCCTCAAATCTTCCTATAATTCACCCCTCCACTTT.

Notes on this clonotype: A read error may produce the germline difference seen at one junction end. The chain is built from TRBV5-1 and TRBJ1-3, with D perhaps TRBD1 (5 bases). Looked up from germline, CDR1 is SGHRS and CDR2 is YFSETQ. This CDR3 is built from 16 residues. CDR3 sequence: CASSLGRVLGRPSLSF. CDR3 sequence (DNA): TGCGCCAGCAGCTTGGGTCGCGTACTGGGACGTCCAAGTCTATCCTTT. Full variable domain (missing parts from reference TRBV5-1 and TRBJ1-3): KAGVTQTPRYLIKTRGQQVTLSCSPISGHRSVSWYQQTPGQGLQFLFEYFSETQRNKGNFPGRFSGRQFSNSRSEMNVSTLELGDSALYLCASSLGRVLGRPSLSFGEGSWLTVV.

This clonotype has more than one count but fewer than ten. V is TRBV3-1 and J is TRBJ2-1; no reliable D call. The length of the CDR3 is 14 residues. The ends were cut back, 1 base at V and 9 bases at J, with 13 bases in the middle. Germline assignment: CDR1 LGHDT and CDR2 YNNKEL (reference sequence). CDR3: CASSQGAPIGEQFF. The CDR3 coding sequence is TGTGCCAGCAGCCAAGGCGCCCCAATAGGTGAGCAGTTCTTC.

This clonotype was picked up many times. V and J are TRBV29-1 and TRBJ2-3, with TRBD1 as a possible D gene (6 bases). The CDR3 contains 14 residues. Per germline, CDR1 SQVTM and CDR2 ANQGSEA. V was clipped by 4 bases and J by 2 bases, with 13 bases between them. The CDR3 nucleotides read TGCAGCGTTGCAGGGGCGGTGAACACAGATACGCAGTATTTT. Residues: CSVAGAVNTDTQYF.

This clonotype has a count of ten or more. V and J are TRBV7-2 and TRBJ2-4, with 8 bases matching TRBD1. The CDR3 runs to 16 residues. With 5 bases clipped from V and 1 base from J, the junction kept 7 bases outside the gene matches. Germline values: CDR1 SGHTA, CDR2 FQGNSA. The CDR3 DNA follows: TGTGCCAGCAGCGACAGGGGAAGTGGGGCCAAAAACATTCAGTACTTC. Its translation: CASSDRGSGAKNIQYF.

This clonotype was seen a handful of times. The V call is TRBV7-6, the J call TRBJ1-1, with 8 positions matching TRBD1. CDR3 length equals 15 residues. Trimming cost V 6 bases and J 4 bases; bases outside gene matches: 10. Germline V gene lookup returns CDR1 SGHVS and CDR2 FNYEAQ. The CDR3 loop reads CASSPQQGEGTEAFF. In DNA form, the CDR3 reads TGTGCCAGCAGTCCCCAACAGGGGGAGGGCACTGAAGCTTTCTTT.

This clonotype was seen more than once but under ten times. A read error may account for a junction end that differs from germline. The rearrangement links TRBV30 to TRBJ1-1, with a weak D call TRBD1 (6 bases). Germline lookup yields CDR1 GTSNPN and CDR2 SVGIG (reference sequence). The CDR3 is 12 amino acids. The CDR3 protein is CARRRGETEAFF. CDR3 coding DNA: TGTGCCCGGAGGAGGGGGGAAACTGAAGCTTTCTTT. Full variable domain (rest looked up from reference TRBV30 and TRBJ1-1): SQTIHQWPATLVQPVGSPLSLECTVEGTSNPNLYWYRQAAGRGLQLLFYSVGIGQISSEVPQNLSASRPQDRQFILSSKKLLLSDSGFYLCARRRGETEAFFGQGTRLTVV.

The chain couples TRBV27 to TRBJ2-7; D tentatively reads TRBD1 or TRBD2 (5 bases each). This CDR3 region has 14 residues. Germline loops: CDR1 MNHEY, CDR2 SMNVEV (reference sequence). The V and J ends lost 7 bases and 1 base respectively, with 14 bases between them. DNA for the CDR3: TGTGCCAGCACCCGGGACGGGGCTTCCTACGAGCAGTACTTC. This encodes CASTRDGASYEQYF.

This clonotype was found many times. The chain combines TRBV29-1 with TRBJ1-4; D may be TRBD1 (5 bases). The germline CDR1 and CDR2 sequences are SQVTM and ANQGSEA. CDR3 length equals 15 residues. The V gene lost 5 bases and the J gene lost 3 bases, with 16 bases spanning the gap. CDR3 DNA sequence: TGCAGCGTTTCCGGGACTGGAGGCTCTAATGAAAAACTGTTTTTT. This translates into CSVSGTGGSNEKLFF.

The rearrangement links TRBV29-1 to TRBJ2-4; D is ambiguous. CDR3 size: 13 residues. The V gene's germline CDR1 is SQVTM and CDR2 ANQGSEA. Trimming cost V 0 bases and J 4 bases, with 7 bases left between them. Here the CDR3 DNA reads TGCAGCGTTGAAGAAACACAGAAAAACATTCAGTACTTC. It specifies CSVEETQKNIQYF.

This clonotype was counted many times. The chain has TRBV4-3 and TRBJ2-5; no clear D. Germline V CDR1 and CDR2: LGHNA, YSLEER. The V gene lost 0 bases and the J gene lost 6 bases, with 8 bases spanning the gap. This CDR3 spans 13 amino acids. The CDR3 protein is CASSQEVFQTQYF. The CDR3, as DNA: TGCGCCAGCAGCCAAGAGGTATTCCAGACCCAGTACTTC.

About this clonotype: A much larger clonotype is one base distant, so this may be a read error. This sequence joins TRBV7-9 and TRBJ2-3; 8 bases match TRBD1. CDR3 length equals 16 residues. The germline gives CDR1 SEHNR, CDR2 FQNEAQ (reference sequence). CDR3 nucleotides: TGTGACAGCAGCCCCGCGGACAGGGCGGGCACAGATACGCAGTATTTT. It encodes CDSSPADRAGTDTQYF.

This clonotype has more than one count but fewer than ten. The chain combines TRBV25-1 with TRBJ1-2; 7 positions agree with TRBD1. This CDR3 spans 14 amino acids. Germline CDR1 and CDR2: MGHDK and SYGVNS. The junction had 7 bases not matched to a gene; V was cut back by 2 bases and J by 7 bases. Here the CDR3 DNA reads TGTGCCAGCAGTGAAGGCGACAGGGTGGGTGGCTACACCTTC. It encodes CASSEGDRVGGYTF.

This clonotype was counted at least ten times. CDR3 sequence: CASSQSAGNTGELFF. DNA of the CDR3: TGCGCCAGCAGCCAAAGCGCAGGGAACACCGGGGAGCTGTTTTTT. This chain joins TRBV5-1 and TRBJ2-2; D is ambiguous. The V gene lost 4 bases and the J gene lost 1 base, with 11 bases spanning the gap. CDR3 length: 15 amino acids. From germline, CDR1 is SGHRS and CDR2 YFSETQ.

At least ten counts were recorded for this clonotype. This rearrangement joins TRBV2 to TRBJ2-5; either TRBD1 or TRBD2 may fit D (5 bases each). The V end lost 3 bases, the J end lost 7 bases, and 12 bases lay between the germline ends. CDR1 SNHLY and CDR2 FYNNEI come from the germline V gene. This CDR3 is built from 13 residues. DNA of the CDR3: TGTGCCAGCAGTGACGGGGCGGCGGGGACCCAGTACTTC. Translating it yields CASSDGAAGTQYF.

The rearrangement joins TRBV12-3 or TRBV12-4 to TRBJ2-6; D is uncertain. CDR3 length: 17 residues. The ends were cut back, 5 bases at V and 0 bases at J, with 14 bases in the middle. CDR3 sequence reads: CASSLLTFNSGANVLTF. The CDR3 DNA reads TGTGCCAGCAGTCTCTTGACCTTTAACTCTGGGGCCAACGTCCTGACTTTC.

This rearrangement joins TRBV11-3 to TRBJ1-2; possible D gene TRBD1, 5 bases. Germline V gives CDR1 SGHNT, CDR2 YENEEA. CDR3 length: 14 residues. Between the trimmed V and J ends, which lost 1 base and 7 bases, there was a span of 13 bases. The CDR3 protein is CASSLVPQDTGYTF. CDR3 nucleotide sequence: TGTGCCAGCAGCTTAGTACCCCAGGACACTGGCTACACCTTC. The full variable domain, with the rest looked up from reference TRBV11-3 and TRBJ1-2, is EAGVVQSPRYKIIEKKQPVAFWCNPISGHNTLYWYLQNLGQGPELLIRYENEEAVDDSQLPKDRFSAERLKGVDSTLKIQPAELGDSAVYLCASSLVPQDTGYTFGSGTRLTVV.